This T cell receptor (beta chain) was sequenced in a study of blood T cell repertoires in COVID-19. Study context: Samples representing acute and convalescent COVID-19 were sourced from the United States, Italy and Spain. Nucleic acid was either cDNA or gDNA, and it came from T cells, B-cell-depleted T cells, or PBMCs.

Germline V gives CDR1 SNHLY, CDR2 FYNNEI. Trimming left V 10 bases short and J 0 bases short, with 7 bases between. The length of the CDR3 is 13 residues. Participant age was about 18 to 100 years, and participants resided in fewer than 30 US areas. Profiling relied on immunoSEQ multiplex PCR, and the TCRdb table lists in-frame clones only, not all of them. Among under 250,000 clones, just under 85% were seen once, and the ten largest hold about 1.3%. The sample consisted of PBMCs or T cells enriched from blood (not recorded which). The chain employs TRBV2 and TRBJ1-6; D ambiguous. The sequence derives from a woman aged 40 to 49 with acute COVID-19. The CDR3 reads CATRSSYNSPLHF. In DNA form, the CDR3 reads TGTGCCACCAGGAGCTCCTATAATTCACCCCTCCACTTT. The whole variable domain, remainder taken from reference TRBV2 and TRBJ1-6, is EPEVTQTPSHQVTQMGQEVILRCVPISNHLYFYWYRQILGQKVEFLVSFYNNEISEKSEIFDDQFSVERPDGSNFTLKIRSTKLEDSAMYFCATRSSYNSPLHFGNGTRLTVT.